This TCR beta chain was profiled in a study of identical twins (dated by TCRdb to 2015 to 2016). Describing the broader study: To test whether fetal clonotypes persist, the study used deep sequencing on TCR alpha and beta repertoires from monozygotic twins, unrelated adults of various ages, and cord blood. Replicate twin experiments were performed at different times using different library preparation protocols to rule out contamination.

Only healthy Caucasian donors were included. The twin cohort comprised three pairs of female monozygotic twins, all aged roughly 18 to 30 years. Peripheral blood mononuclear cells were the source from which RNA for the TCR libraries was isolated. Here is what the overall study found, with its caveats: Abundant cord blood beta clonotypes carried fewer insertions; young adult naive repertoires showed a weaker similar trend, while memory repertoires showed none. Compared with coincidental sharing between unrelated individuals, out-of-frame TCR alpha sequences shared between twins had an excess of sequences with low generation probability. In monozygotic twins, out-of-frame TCR alpha sharing was systematically underestimated by recombination models, although the models agreed with sharing between unrelated individuals. Zero-insertion analyses could be partly confounded by invariant T cells such as MAIT and iNKT, although diverse VJ usage argued against such confounding for most clonotypes. Because the same donors could not be followed over many years, the conclusions relied on cross-sectional statistical analysis. Excess twin sharing in beta out-of-frame sequences was weaker because fewer shared sequences lowered the signal-to-noise ratio.

This clonotype occurred a few times. This receptor's antigen is unknown. No base-level quality is on record; no much larger clone is a single base apart. The library was obtained by 5' RACE. TCRdb records Illumina HiSeq 2000 as the sequencer. A universal primer binding site was introduced by template switching, and a unique molecular identifier was present in the final cDNA, enabling accurate counting of TCR cDNA molecules. First-strand cDNA for TCR alpha and beta chains was synthesized from specific primers in the conserved constant-segment region. Each cDNA library was double barcoded, with a SMART-Mk sample barcode plus Illumina barcodes, to control for contamination. TruSeq adapter sequences, together with Illumina sample barcodes, were added in two successive PCR steps. TCR alpha and beta cDNA libraries were sequenced on the Illumina HiSeq platform with custom primers. The paper's processing steps were these. Unique molecular identifiers were extracted from raw reads with MiGEC, and CDR3 positions were determined with MiXCR. Recombination models were inferred per individual with the repgenHMM and IGoR tools using an EM algorithm. Shared clonotypes were analyzed with the tcR package in R, and sharing was normalized by the product of cloneset sizes. Out-of-frame nonproductive sequences were analyzed to study raw recombination free of thymic and clonal selection effects. Using fastp trimming at Q25 and MiXCR clonotype assembly, TCRdb reanalyzed the public sequencing data and kept in-frame beta chains. Rows are combined by CDR3 protein, so each entry shows the most common genes and DNA. What appears here as the V and J calls and clone size reflects TCRdb's work, not the paper's. The sample table records some 500,000 distinct CDR3 sequences; 7.5% to 10% of these occur just once. Of the sample, roughly 3% falls within the top ten clones.

From a lookup of the germline V gene (reference sequence), CDR1 and CDR2 are DFQATT and SNEGSKA. From its cysteine to its phenylalanine, the CDR3 spans 12 amino acids. The DNA shown is the 36-base CDR3, in frame from base 1. At the junction V is shortened by 3 bases and J by 2 bases, with 8 bases in between. These data were also reused for a study on yellow fever vaccine responses in identical twins. The second study's paper adds: According to the authors, the vaccine-induced T cell response in identical twins seemed to be partly convergent and partly specific to each individual. In identical twins, the study followed T cell clones that responded to the vaccine with precision.

Sequences were obtained from PBMCs. This TCR derives from a woman between 18 and 29 years old in good health. The V and J segments used are TRBV20-1 and TRBJ2-7; the best D guess is TRBD1, with 5 bases matching. The DNA sequence is given as TGCAGTGCTAGTGACAGAGCCTACGAGCAGTACTTC. It is translated as CSASDRAYEQYF.